These 18 T cell receptor beta chains came from one sample sequenced in a study of blood T cells in healthy people across ages. Next came a second PCR, run for roughly 7 to 12 cycles, which used a sample-barcoded 5' primer along with a J-beta primer mix. TCRdb called the 5' RACE reads again in MiXCR, with one record for every CDR3 protein. The table includes 730,000 or so distinct CDR3 sequences, less than 45% detected once. Sequenced: blood. All receptors derive from a man at least 80 years old in good health.

The chain links TRBV7-2 to TRBJ2-1; tentatively, D is TRBD1 (5 bases). The CDR3 spans 15 residues. The germline V and J ends were trimmed by 0 bases and 6 bases, with 12 bases remaining between them. Germline loops: CDR1 SGHTA, CDR2 FQGNSA. The chain's CDR3 is CASSLALRGGNEQFF. The CDR3 DNA follows: TGTGCCAGCAGCTTAGCGCTAAGGGGTGGCAATGAGCAGTTCTTC.

The chain couples TRBV18 to TRBJ2-1; the match to TRBD2 covers 8 bases. Trimming removed 5 bases from V and 13 bases from J; junction bases left unmatched: 16. CDR1 is KGHSH and CDR2 is LQKENI in the germline V gene. The length of the CDR3 is 15 residues. The CDR3 sequence is CASSTLAGTQETQFF. CDR3 sequence (DNA): TGTGCCAGCTCAACCTTAGCGGGGACCCAAGAGACCCAGTTCTTC.

The chain has TRBV2 and TRBJ1-5; TRBD1 agrees at 9 bases. Germline V lookup: CDR1 SNHLY, CDR2 FYNNEI. The CDR3 spans 14 residues. V shed 5 bases and J 7 bases; nucleotides not matched to a gene: 6. The CDR3 bases are TGTGCCAGCAGTACGGACAGGGGTGGACAGCCCCAGCATTTT. Its protein product is CASSTDRGGQPQHF.

This clonotype showed up just once. The genes are TRBV7-2 and TRBJ2-5; D not certain. The V end lost 1 base, the J end lost 6 bases, and 6 bases lay between the germline ends. CDR3 length: 12 residues. Germline CDR1 and CDR2: SGHTA and FQGNSA. CDR3 region: CASSLVSKTQYF. The CDR3 region has the DNA TGTGCCAGCAGCTTAGTATCTAAGACCCAGTACTTC.

This clonotype has only a few counts. The gene calls are TRBV20-1 and TRBJ2-7, with 11 bases matching TRBD2. V lost 0 bases to trimming and J lost 5 bases; unmatched junction nucleotides: 9. This CDR3 has 16 residues. CDR1 DFQATT and CDR2 SNEGSKA come from the germline V gene (reference sequence). CDR3: CSARDPASGRINEQYF. The CDR3 DNA is TGCAGTGCTAGAGACCCCGCTAGCGGGAGGATAAACGAGCAGTACTTC.

V and J are TRBV5-1 and TRBJ2-6, with 11 bases that match TRBD2. The CDR3 has 19 amino acids. Germline trimming cut 0 bases from V and 0 bases from J; bases unmatched to any gene: 5. CDR1 is SGHRS, CDR2 YFSETQ, per germline. Written as DNA, the CDR3 is TGCGCCAGCAGCTTGGAGGGACTAGCGGTTCGCTCTGGGGCCAACGTCCTGACTTTC. Protein: CASSLEGLAVRSGANVLTF.

This CDR3 is CGAVLAPQETQYF. The CDR3, as DNA: TGCGGGGCCGTTCTCGCCCCCCAAGAGACCCAGTACTTC. The V and J genes are TRBV20-1 and TRBJ2-5; TRBD1 might be the D (5 bases). Per the germline V gene, CDR1 is DFQATT and CDR2 is SNEGSKA (reference sequence). The CDR3 extends over 13 amino acids.

This clonotype showed up just once. J is TRBJ2-7 and V is TRBV27; perhaps D is TRBD1 or TRBD2 (5 bases each). Germline loops: CDR1 MNHEY, CDR2 SMNVEV (reference sequence). Trimming stripped 5 bases from V and 7 bases from J, with 15 bases between. CDR3 length: 13 amino acids. The CDR3 DNA is TGTGCCAGCAGTCCCGGGACGCAGAGTGAGCAGTACTTC. Encoded protein: CASSPGTQSEQYF.

The chain joins TRBV20-1 to TRBJ2-1; D may match TRBD1 or TRBD2 (5 bases each). Germline CDR1 reads DFQATT; CDR2 reads SNEGSKA (reference sequence). The CDR3 loop spans 15 amino acids. V gave up 1 base and J gave up 4 bases, with 14 bases separating them. The CDR3 protein is CSARVGRRPYNEQFF. As DNA, the CDR3 is TGCAGTGCTAGAGTGGGACGGAGACCATACAATGAGCAGTTCTTC.

The sample holds a few counts of this clonotype. The chain combines TRBV20-1 with TRBJ2-5; 7 bases map to TRBD1. V was clipped by 8 bases and J by 6 bases; unmatched bases: 6. The germline V gene has CDR1 DFQATT and CDR2 SNEGSKA (reference sequence). There are 11 residues in the CDR3. CDR3 in amino acids: CSKTGMKTQYF. Written as DNA, the CDR3 is TGCAGTAAGACAGGGATGAAGACCCAGTACTTC.

The chain joins TRBV12-3 or TRBV12-4 to TRBJ1-2, with 7 bases identical to TRBD1. This CDR3 has 15 amino acids. After removal of 6 bases from V and 4 bases from J, the junction contained 11 bases not matched to a gene. The CDR3 DNA reads as TGTGCCAGCAGCCGCCGACTAAACAGGGGCTATGGCTACACCTTC. Translating it yields CASSRRLNRGYGYTF.

V is TRBV20-1 and J is TRBJ2-5, with 11 bases aligning to TRBD2. The J call is doubtful: the DNA matches TRBJ2-7 better. The CDR3 totals 15 residues. Germline-derived CDR1 and CDR2 are DFQATT and SNEGSKA (reference sequence). CDR3 coding DNA: TGCAGTGCAAATCCCACTAGCGGGAGTGGGTACGAGCAGTACTTC. Translated: CSANPTSGSGYEQYF.

A few counts support this clonotype. The chain combines TRBV11-3 with TRBJ2-1, with 9 bases that match TRBD2. In germline, CDR1 is SGHNT, CDR2 YENEEA. With 1 base clipped from V and 15 bases from J, the junction kept 19 bases outside the gene matches. The CDR3 has 17 residues. The CDR3 here is CASSLGVGKILAGNVFF. DNA for the CDR3: TGTGCCAGCAGCTTAGGGGTCGGAAAAATCCTAGCGGGAAATGTGTTCTTC.

This clonotype was counted ten times or more. The chain carries TRBV7-2 and TRBJ2-7; D might be TRBD2 (5 bases). Germline CDR1 is SGHTA and CDR2 is FQGNSA. The CDR3 spans 15 residues. Trimming stripped 5 bases from V and 0 bases from J, with 14 bases between. In DNA form, the CDR3 reads TGTGCCAGCAGCCCCCGTGAAAGCGGCTCCTACGAGCAGTACTTC. Amino acid sequence: CASSPRESGSYEQYF.

This clonotype was seen more than once but under ten times. This chain links TRBV5-1 with TRBJ2-5, with 8 nucleotides matching TRBD2. The germline CDR1 and CDR2 sequences are SGHRS and YFSETQ. This CDR3 region has 13 residues. V shed 4 bases and J 4 bases; nucleotides not matched to a gene: 3. CDR3 coding DNA: TGCGCCAGCAGCCAAGGGACTAGAGAGACCCAGTACTTC. It specifies CASSQGTRETQYF.

This clonotype was seen just once. V usage is TRBV28 and J usage is TRBJ2-7, with TRBD2 matching over 14 bases. CDR1 and CDR2 (germline): MDHEN, SYDVKM. This CDR3 is 17 amino acids long. V lost 5 bases to trimming and J lost 7 bases; unmatched junction nucleotides: 13. CDR3 residues: CASSASGTSGRDHEQYF. The CDR3 nucleotides read TGTGCCAGCAGTGCCTCTGGGACTAGCGGGAGAGACCATGAGCAGTACTTC.

The chain carries TRBV6-2 or TRBV6-3 and TRBJ2-4; weak D call: TRBD1 (5 bases). Germline V gene sequence: CDR1 MNHEY, CDR2 SVGEGT. Trimming removed 1 base from V and 4 bases from J, with 11 bases in between. The CDR3 has 15 amino acids. The CDR3 bases are TGTGCCAGCAGTTACTTCGGCCAGGGAAAAAACATTCAGTACTTC. This encodes CASSYFGQGKNIQYF.

This clonotype turned up a few times. The chain links TRBV4-3 to TRBJ1-1; D is perhaps TRBD1 (6 bases). The V and J ends lost 0 bases and 5 bases respectively, with 16 bases between them. The CDR3 spans 16 residues. Germline CDR1 and CDR2: LGHNA and YSLEER. The CDR3 sequence is CASSQDLGQGNTEAFF. CDR3 coding DNA: TGCGCCAGCAGCCAAGATCTAGGGCAGGGGAATACTGAAGCTTTCTTT.